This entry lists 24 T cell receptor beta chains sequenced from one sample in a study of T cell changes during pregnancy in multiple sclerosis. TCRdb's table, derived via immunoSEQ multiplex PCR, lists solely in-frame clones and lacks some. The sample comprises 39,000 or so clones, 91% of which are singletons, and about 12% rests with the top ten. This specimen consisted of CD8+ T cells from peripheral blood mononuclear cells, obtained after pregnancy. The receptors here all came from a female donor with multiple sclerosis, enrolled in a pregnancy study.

The chain's CDR3 is CASTQGEAYEQYF. In DNA, the CDR3 is TGTGCCAGCACTCAGGGGGAGGCCTACGAGCAGTACTTC. The chain links TRBV27 to TRBJ2-7; D is perhaps TRBD1 (7 bases). With 7 bases removed from V and 2 bases from J, the gap between germline ends came to 12 bases. This CDR3 has 13 residues. In germline, CDR1 is MNHEY, CDR2 SMNVEV (reference sequence).

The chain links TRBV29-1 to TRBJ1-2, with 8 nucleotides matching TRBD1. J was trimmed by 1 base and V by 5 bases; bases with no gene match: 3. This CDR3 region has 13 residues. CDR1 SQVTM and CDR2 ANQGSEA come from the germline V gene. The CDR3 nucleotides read TGCAGCGTTCAGACAGGGGATAACTATGGCTACACCTTC. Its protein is CSVQTGDNYGYTF.

In DNA, the CDR3 is TGTGCCTGGCCCGAGTTAGGGGCTCCTTACGACACCGGGGAGCTGTTTTTT. This gives the protein CAWPELGAPYDTGELFF. This rearrangement joins TRBV30 to TRBJ2-2, with D possibly being TRBD1 (5 bases). The CDR3 totals 17 residues. Trimming removed 5 bases from V and 3 bases from J, with 22 bases in between. CDR1 is GTSNPN and CDR2 is SVGIG in the germline V gene (reference sequence).

The CDR3, as DNA: TGCGCCAGCAGTTACGCCGGGACCCAGTACTTC. Translation gives CASSYAGTQYF. The chain combines TRBV5-1 with TRBJ2-5; D unresolved. V lost 5 bases and J lost 7, with 9 bases in between. The CDR3 consists of 11 residues. Germline assignment: CDR1 SGHRS and CDR2 YFSETQ.

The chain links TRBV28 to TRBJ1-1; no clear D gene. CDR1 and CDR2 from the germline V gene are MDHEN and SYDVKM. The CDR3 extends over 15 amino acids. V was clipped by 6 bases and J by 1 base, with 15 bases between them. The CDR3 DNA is TGTGCCAGCAGCTGGAGGCCGGGAGGGAACACTGAAGCTTTCTTT. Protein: CASSWRPGGNTEAFF.

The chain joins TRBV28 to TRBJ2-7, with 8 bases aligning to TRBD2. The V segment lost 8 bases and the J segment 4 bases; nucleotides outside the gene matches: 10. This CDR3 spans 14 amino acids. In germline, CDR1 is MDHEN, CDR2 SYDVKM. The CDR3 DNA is TGTGCCAGCGGTCCCTCCGGGAGGGCATACGAGCAGTACTTC. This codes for CASGPSGRAYEQYF.

The CDR3 protein is CASSQVTSGTNEQFF. The CDR3 DNA is TGTGCCAGCAGCCAAGTGACTAGCGGGACCAATGAGCAGTTCTTC. This chain joins TRBV4-2 and TRBJ2-1, with 11 bases identical to TRBD2. V trimming: 1 base; J trimming: 6 bases; junction bases outside the gene matches: 2. Germline lookup yields CDR1 LGHNA and CDR2 YNFKEQ. The CDR3 consists of 15 residues.

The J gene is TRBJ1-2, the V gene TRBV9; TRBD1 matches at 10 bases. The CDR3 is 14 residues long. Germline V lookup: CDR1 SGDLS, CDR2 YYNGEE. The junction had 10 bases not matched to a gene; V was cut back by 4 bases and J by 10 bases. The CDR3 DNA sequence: TGTGCCAGCAGCCCTCGGGACAGGGGCGTATCCTACACCTTC. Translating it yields CASSPRDRGVSYTF.

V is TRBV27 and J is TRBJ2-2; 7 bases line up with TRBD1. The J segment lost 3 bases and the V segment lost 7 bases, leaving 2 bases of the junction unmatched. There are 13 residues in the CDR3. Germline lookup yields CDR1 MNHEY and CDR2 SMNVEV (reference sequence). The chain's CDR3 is CASKTGHTGELFF. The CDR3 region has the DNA TGTGCCAGCAAGACAGGGCACACCGGGGAGCTGTTTTTT.

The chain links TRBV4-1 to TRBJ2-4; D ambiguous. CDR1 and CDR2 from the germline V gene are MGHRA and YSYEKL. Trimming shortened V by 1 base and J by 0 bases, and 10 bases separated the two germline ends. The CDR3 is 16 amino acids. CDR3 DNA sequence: TGCGCCAGCAGCCAAGGCCTGCAGGAAGCCAAAAACATTCAGTACTTC. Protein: CASSQGLQEAKNIQYF.

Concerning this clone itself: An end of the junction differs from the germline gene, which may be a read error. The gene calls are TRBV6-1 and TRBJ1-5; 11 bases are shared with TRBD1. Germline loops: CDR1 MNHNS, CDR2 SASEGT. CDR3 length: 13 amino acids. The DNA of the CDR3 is TGTGCCATCCCGGGACAGGGGGGATCAGCCCCAGCATTT. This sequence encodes CAIPGQGGSAPAF.

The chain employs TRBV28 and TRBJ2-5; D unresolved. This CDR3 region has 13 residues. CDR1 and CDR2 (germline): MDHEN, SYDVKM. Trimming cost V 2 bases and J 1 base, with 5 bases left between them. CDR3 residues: CASSLNGQETQYF. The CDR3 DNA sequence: TGTGCCAGCAGTTTAAACGGCCAAGAGACCCAGTACTTC.

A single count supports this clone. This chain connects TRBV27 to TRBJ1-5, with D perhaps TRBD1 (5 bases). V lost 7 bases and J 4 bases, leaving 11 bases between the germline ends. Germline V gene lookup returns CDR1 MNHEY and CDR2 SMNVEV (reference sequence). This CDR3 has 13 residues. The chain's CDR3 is CASMKGLNQPQHF. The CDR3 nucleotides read TGTGCCAGCATGAAGGGGCTAAATCAGCCCCAGCATTTT.

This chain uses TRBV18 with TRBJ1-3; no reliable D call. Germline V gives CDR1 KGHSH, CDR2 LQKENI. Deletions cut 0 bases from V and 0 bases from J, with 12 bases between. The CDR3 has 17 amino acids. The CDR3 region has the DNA TGTGCCAGCTCACCACCGACAAGGCCGAGCTCTGGAAACACCATATATTTT. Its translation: CASSPPTRPSSGNTIYF. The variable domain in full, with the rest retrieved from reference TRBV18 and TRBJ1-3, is NAGVMQNPRHLVRRRGQEARLRCSPMKGHSHVYWYRQLPEEGLKFMVYLQKENIIDESGMPKERFSAEFPKEGPSILRIQQVVRGDSAAYFCASSPPTRPSSGNTIYFGEGSWLTVV.

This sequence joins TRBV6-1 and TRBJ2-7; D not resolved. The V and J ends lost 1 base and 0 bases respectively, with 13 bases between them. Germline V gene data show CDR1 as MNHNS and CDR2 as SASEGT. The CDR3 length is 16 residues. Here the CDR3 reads CASSEGAFPFSYEQYF. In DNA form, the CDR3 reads TGTGCCAGCAGTGAAGGCGCATTTCCCTTCTCCTACGAGCAGTACTTC.

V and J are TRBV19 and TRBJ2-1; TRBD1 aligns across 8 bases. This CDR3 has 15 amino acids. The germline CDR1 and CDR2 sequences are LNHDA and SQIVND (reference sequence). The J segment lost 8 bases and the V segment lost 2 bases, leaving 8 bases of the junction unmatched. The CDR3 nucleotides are TGTGCCAGTAGTATAAGGCAGGGGGCTTTGGATGAGCAGTTCTTC. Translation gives CASSIRQGALDEQFF.

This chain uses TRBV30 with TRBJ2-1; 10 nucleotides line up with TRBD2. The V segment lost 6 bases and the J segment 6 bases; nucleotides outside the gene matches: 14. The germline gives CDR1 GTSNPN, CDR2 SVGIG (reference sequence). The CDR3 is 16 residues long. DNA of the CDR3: TGTGCCTGCCACGGGGCTAGCGGGGGCCAGGTCAATGAGCAGTTCTTC. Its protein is CACHGASGGQVNEQFF.

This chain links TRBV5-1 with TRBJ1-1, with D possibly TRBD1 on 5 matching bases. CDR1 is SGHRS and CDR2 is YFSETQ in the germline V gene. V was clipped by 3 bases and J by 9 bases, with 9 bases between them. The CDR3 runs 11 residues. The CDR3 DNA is TGCGCCAGCAGCTCAACAGGTAAAGCTTTCTTT. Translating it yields CASSSTGKAFF.

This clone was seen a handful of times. DNA of the CDR3: TGTGCCAGCAGTGAAGACAGGGCTCCCCAAGAGACCCAGTACTTC. It codes for CASSEDRAPQETQYF. The chain carries TRBV6-1 and TRBJ2-5, with D possibly matching TRBD1 (6 bases). CDR1 MNHNS and CDR2 SASEGT come from the germline V gene. The CDR3 covers 15 residues. V lost 1 base and J lost 1, with 10 bases in between.

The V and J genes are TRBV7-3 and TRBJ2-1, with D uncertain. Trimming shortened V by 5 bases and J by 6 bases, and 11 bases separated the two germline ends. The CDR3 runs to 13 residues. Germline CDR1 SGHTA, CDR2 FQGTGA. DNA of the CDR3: TGTGCCAGCAGCGCTGACTTTTCCAATGAGCAGTTCTTC. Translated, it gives CASSADFSNEQFF. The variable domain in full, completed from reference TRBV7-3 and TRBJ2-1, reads GAGVSQTPSNKVTEKGKYVELRCDPISGHTALYWYRQSLGQGPEFLIYFQGTGAADDSGLPNDRFFAVRPEGSVSTLKIQRTERGDSAVYLCASSADFSNEQFFGPGTRLTVL.

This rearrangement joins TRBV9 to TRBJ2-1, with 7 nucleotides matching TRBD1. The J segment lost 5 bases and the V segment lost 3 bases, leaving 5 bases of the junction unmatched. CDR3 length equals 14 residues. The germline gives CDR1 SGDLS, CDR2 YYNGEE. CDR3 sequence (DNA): TGTGCCAGCAGCGGGGGGACAGTTAACAATGAGCAGTTCTTC. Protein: CASSGGTVNNEQFF.

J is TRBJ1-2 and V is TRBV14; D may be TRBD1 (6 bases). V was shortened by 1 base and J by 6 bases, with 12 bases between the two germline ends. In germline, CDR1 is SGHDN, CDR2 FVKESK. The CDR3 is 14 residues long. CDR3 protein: CASSQAGGADGYTF. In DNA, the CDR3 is TGTGCCAGCAGCCAAGCGGGGGGGGCAGATGGCTACACCTTC. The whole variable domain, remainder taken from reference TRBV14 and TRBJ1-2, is EAGVTQFPSHSVIEKGQTVTLRCDPISGHDNLYWYRRVMGKEIKFLLHFVKESKQDESGMPNNRFLAERTGGTYSTLKVQPAELEDSGVYFCASSQAGGADGYTFGSGTRLTVV.

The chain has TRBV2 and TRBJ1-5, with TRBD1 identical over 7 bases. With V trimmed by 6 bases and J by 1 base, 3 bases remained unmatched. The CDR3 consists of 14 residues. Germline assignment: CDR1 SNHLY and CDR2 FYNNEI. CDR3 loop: CASSLGQSNQPQHF. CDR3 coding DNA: TGTGCCAGCAGCCTGGGACAGAGCAATCAGCCCCAGCATTTT.

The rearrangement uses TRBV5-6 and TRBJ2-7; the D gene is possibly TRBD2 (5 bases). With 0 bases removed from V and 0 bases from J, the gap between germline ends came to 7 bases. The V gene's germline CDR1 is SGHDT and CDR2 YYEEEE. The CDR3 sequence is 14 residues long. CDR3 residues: CASSLGGSSYEQYF. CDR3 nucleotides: TGTGCCAGCAGCTTGGGAGGGTCCTCCTACGAGCAGTACTTC.